Each of the 6 T cell receptor beta chains below was sequenced from the same sample in a study of blood T cells in healthy people across ages. Primers used in a second PCR of about 6 to 11 cycles were a sample-barcoded 5' primer and a J-beta primer mix. Via MiXCR, TCRdb re-called the 5' RACE reads, giving one row per CDR3 protein. Of almost 550,000 distinct CDR3 sequences in the sample, approximately 25% were seen once. These data were also reused for a study on T cells of mothers and their children.

Sequenced input: blood. Every receptor here comes from a boy under 18 in good health.

The genes are TRBV20-1 and TRBJ2-7; 11 bases map to TRBD2. Trimming removed 4 bases from V and 1 base from J; junction bases left unmatched: 3. CDR3 length equals 14 residues. Germline CDR1 and CDR2: DFQATT and SNEGSKA (reference sequence). The CDR3 DNA sequence: TGCAGTGCTACAAGGACTAGCGGGTCCTACGAGCAGTACTTC. Translating gives CSATRTSGSYEQYF.

The genes are TRBV2 and TRBJ1-1; the D is unclear. The CDR3 has 13 residues. Per the germline V gene, CDR1 is SNHLY and CDR2 is FYNNEI. The germline V and J ends were trimmed by 3 bases and 10 bases, with 15 bases remaining between them. The CDR3, as DNA: TGTGCCAGCAGTGAGGGCACCCACCAGCGAGCTTTCTTT. It translates to CASSEGTHQRAFF.

This clonotype was seen a handful of times. This rearrangement joins TRBV28 to TRBJ1-1; a weak D match, TRBD1 (5 bases). Germline CDR1 is MDHEN and CDR2 is SYDVKM. The CDR3 consists of 13 residues. V gave up 3 bases and J gave up 4 bases, with 9 bases separating them. The CDR3 bases are TGTGCCAGCAGTTTTTTGGGGGGCACTGAAGCTTTCTTT. Translating gives CASSFLGGTEAFF.

This clonotype was observed a handful of times. This chain uses TRBV6-5 with TRBJ1-2; 10 bases match TRBD1. Germline values: CDR1 MNHEY, CDR2 SVGAGI. The V and J ends lost 0 bases and 7 bases, in that order; junction bases with no gene match: 8. This CDR3 is 16 amino acids long. Here the CDR3 reads CASSYSGTGDVLGYTF. DNA of the CDR3: TGTGCCAGCAGTTACTCCGGGACAGGGGACGTTCTTGGCTACACCTTC.

In this sample, this clonotype turned up a few times. At one end the junction does not follow the germline gene, possibly because of a read error. This rearrangement joins TRBV12-3 or TRBV12-4 to TRBJ2-5; D might be TRBD1 or TRBD2, each matching 6 bases. The CDR3 sequence is 14 residues long. The CDR3 here is CASTWGPPGETQHF. Here the CDR3 DNA reads TGTGCCAGCACCTGGGGGCCGCCGGGAGAGACCCAGCACTTC.

The gene calls are TRBV12-3 or TRBV12-4 and TRBJ2-1; D possibly corresponds to TRBD2 (6 bases). With 6 bases removed from V and 9 bases from J, the gap between germline ends came to 18 bases. This CDR3 region has 14 residues. The CDR3 sequence is CASSAGGRRGEQFF. The CDR3 DNA reads as TGTGCCAGCAGCGCCGGGGGACGTAGGGGTGAGCAGTTCTTC.